This is a list of T cell receptor beta chains from one sample in a study of blood T cell repertoires in COVID-19. The method was immunoSEQ multiplex PCR; TCRdb's version includes in-frame clones alone and lacks a portion of them. The sample yields roughly 32,000 clones, approximately 93% seen once. The sequenced sample was peripheral blood. Source of these receptors: a male donor with active COVID-19. The CDR3 runs from the conserved cysteine through the conserved F or W. The D gene is left open where the match is weak. Only part of the rows carry a size: once, few, many, or a class if the clone is expanded.

D	size	J	length	V	DNA	CDR3
-	-	TRBJ2-7	15	TRBV5-1	TGCGCCAGCAGCTTGGGCGGCGGATTATCCTACGAGCAGTACTTC	CASSLGGGLSYEQYF
TRBD1	once	TRBJ2-3	13	TRBV6-5	TGTGCCAGCCGGGACAGGGCGATAGATACGCAGTATTTT	CASRDRAIDTQYF
-	-	TRBJ2-3	16	TRBV4-1	TGCGCCAGCAGCCAAGCCCCTCAGGGTGGCGCAGATACGCAGTATTTT	CASSQAPQGGADTQYF
-	-	TRBJ2-2	14	TRBV2	TGTGCCAGCAGTGAAGAACTAAACACCGGGGAGCTGTTTTTT	CASSEELNTGELFF
TRBD2	-	TRBJ2-7	12	TRBV29-1	TGCAGCGTCGCGGGGGGGCCGAACGAGCAGTACTTC	CSVAGGPNEQYF
-	-	TRBJ2-4	18	TRBV7-9	TGTGCCAGCAGCTTAGAGCGGCTGGGAAAGGGCTCCAAAAACATTCAGTACTTC	CASSLERLGKGSKNIQYF
TRBD1	-	TRBJ1-1	15	TRBV19	TGTGCCAGTAGCCCCAGGGACAGGATGAACACTGAAGCTTTCTTT	CASSPRDRMNTEAFF
TRBD1	once	TRBJ1-5	15	TRBV6-2/TRBV6-3	TGTGCCAGCAGTCCCAGGGACAGGGGTAGTCAGCCCCAGCATTTT	CASSPRDRGSQPQHF
TRBD1	-	TRBJ1-3	16	TRBV4-2	TGTGCCAGCAGCCGACCTGGGACAGGGGCTGGAAACACCATATATTTT	CASSRPGTGAGNTIYF
TRBD2	-	TRBJ2-3	18	TRBV7-9	TGTGCCAGCAGCCTCGGGACTATCTGGGGGGAAAACACAGATACGCAGTATTTT	CASSLGTIWGENTDTQYF
-	-	TRBJ1-1	13	TRBV30	TGTGCCTGGAGTTTTTCGCGGGGCACTGAAGCTTTCTTT	CAWSFSRGTEAFF
-	once	TRBJ1-1	13	TRBV5-4	TGTGCCAGCAGCGGAGACAGCCTAACTGAAGCTTTCTTT	CASSGDSLTEAFF
-	-	TRBJ1-2	15	TRBV5-4	TGTGCCAGCAGCTTACAGTCTGTCATGTTATATGGCTACACCTTC	CASSLQSVMLYGYTF
-	-	TRBJ1-2	13	TRBV27	TGTGCCAGCAGTTTACAGGTTAACTATGGCTACACCTTC	CASSLQVNYGYTF
-	-	TRBJ1-2	14	TRBV6-5	TGTGCCAGCAGGCGGGGCGAGCAAAACTATGGCTACACCTTC	CASRRGEQNYGYTF
-	once	TRBJ1-2	17	TRBV19	TGTGCCAGTAGTATCCAAGGGCTTCGGGGAGACATACTCGGCTACACCTTC	CASSIQGLRGDILGYTF
TRBD1	-	TRBJ1-1	15	TRBV5-1	TGCGCCAGCAGCGGAGGGACAGTTACTTCCACTGAAGCTTTCTTT	CASSGGTVTSTEAFF
TRBD2	-	TRBJ2-4	14	TRBV4-1	TGCGCCAGCAGCCAAGAGTTGGGAGGGTGGGTTCAGTACTTC	CASSQELGGWVQYF
TRBD1	-	TRBJ1-1	14	TRBV6-5	TGTGCCAGCAGAGAGGGGACAGCGAACACTGAAGCTTTCTTT	CASREGTANTEAFF
-	-	TRBJ1-5	14	TRBV18	TGTGCCAGCTCACCGACAGATAGCAATCAGCCCCAGCATTTT	CASSPTDSNQPQHF
TRBD1	-	TRBJ1-2	15	TRBV5-1	TGCGCCAGCAGCCTCGGAACCGGGACAGGGATGAGCTACACCTTC	CASSLGTGTGMSYTF
-	-	TRBJ1-6	14	TRBV7-4	TGTGCCAGCAGCTTTGACTATACGGTATCACCCCTCCACTTT	CASSFDYTVSPLHF
-	-	TRBJ1-6	14	TRBV3-1/TRBV3-2	TGTGCCAGCAGCCAAGGGGTGGAGAATTCACCCCTCCACTTT	CASSQGVENSPLHF
-	-	TRBJ1-1	12	TRBV28	TGTGCCAGCAACAATTTTGGACAGAAAGCTTTCTTT	CASNNFGQKAFF
-	-	TRBJ2-6	21	TRBV4-2	TGTGCCAGCAGCCGCCCTCTCGAGACAGGAGACCTTTACTCTGGGGCCAACGTCCTGACTTTC	CASSRPLETGDLYSGANVLTF
-	-	TRBJ2-2	15	TRBV27	TGTGCCAGCAGTCCGGGAGGGGGCTACACCGGGGAGCTGTTTTTT	CASSPGGGYTGELFF
-	-	TRBJ2-2	17	TRBV27	TGTGCCAGCAGTTTATTTAGGCAGGGGCGAGGCACCGGGGAGCTGTTTTTT	CASSLFRQGRGTGELFF
TRBD1	-	TRBJ1-2	16	TRBV5-5	TGTGCCAGCAGCTTGTCGGGGACAGGGATAGGGTATGGCTACACCTTC	CASSLSGTGIGYGYTF
-	-	TRBJ1-2	14	TRBV7-9	TGTGCCAGCAGCGGGGAGACAGGTCAATATGGCTACACCTTC	CASSGETGQYGYTF
-	-	TRBJ2-7	14	TRBV6-2/TRBV6-3	TGTGCCAGCAGTTACGAAGGACACCAATACGAGCAGTACTTC	CASSYEGHQYEQYF
-	-	TRBJ1-2	14	TRBV7-9	TGTGCCAGCAGCCCCATAAGCCTCAACTATGGCTACACCTTC	CASSPISLNYGYTF
TRBD1	-	TRBJ1-2	14	TRBV5-5	TGTGCCAGCAGCTTGGACAGGGGGAACTATGGCTACACCTTC	CASSLDRGNYGYTF
-	-	TRBJ1-5	14	TRBV6-5	TGTGCCAGCCCCGGGTGGGGCATGGGTCAGCCCCAGCATTTT	CASPGWGMGQPQHF
-	-	TRBJ2-1	12	TRBV7-9	TGTGCCAGCAGTACAACAACCAATGAGCAGTTCTTC	CASSTTTNEQFF
TRBD1	-	TRBJ1-2	16	TRBV3-1/TRBV3-2	TGTGCCAGCAGCAACACAGGGGCCGGGGGGGGTGATGGCTACACCTTC	CASSNTGAGGGDGYTF
TRBD1	-	TRBJ2-5	18	TRBV9	TGTGCCAGCAGCGCTCCAAACACGACAGGGGCCGCCCAAGAGACCCAGTACTTC	CASSAPNTTGAAQETQYF
TRBD1	-	TRBJ1-4	16	TRBV27	TGTGCCAGCAGTCCTCAATACCAGGGGGCGGTAGAAAAACTGTTTTTT	CASSPQYQGAVEKLFF
TRBD1	once	TRBJ1-2	15	TRBV7-2	TGTGCCAGCAGCTTTGGGACAGGGCCAGTTTATGGCTACACCTTC	CASSFGTGPVYGYTF
TRBD2	-	TRBJ2-5	16	TRBV4-2	TGTGCCAGCAGCGAAAAGGTAGCGGGGGGTATTGAGACCCAGTACTTC	CASSEKVAGGIETQYF
TRBD1	-	TRBJ1-6	14	TRBV4-1	TGCGCCAGCAGTCCGGGACAGAGCAATTCACCCCTCCACTTT	CASSPGQSNSPLHF
TRBD1	-	TRBJ1-1	17	TRBV6-2/TRBV6-3	TGTGCCAGCAGTTACCCGGACAGGGGGCACGGGAACACTGAAGCTTTCTTT	CASSYPDRGHGNTEAFF
-	-	TRBJ2-7	14	TRBV7-9	TGTGCCAGCAGCTCCGGCGACAGCTCCTACGAGCAGTACTTC	CASSSGDSSYEQYF
TRBD1	-	TRBJ1-5	19	TRBV6-2/TRBV6-3	TGTGCCAGCAGTTATACTCGGGGGGACAGGGGATCCCGCAATCAGCCCCAGCATTTT	CASSYTRGDRGSRNQPQHF
TRBD1	-	TRBJ1-2	16	TRBV9	TGTGCCAGCAGCGCCACAGGGGGCTTCCCTAACTATGGCTACACCTTC	CASSATGGFPNYGYTF
-	-	TRBJ1-1	16	TRBV4-3	TGCGCCAGCAGCCAAAAGGAGGGACGGCGGAACACTGAAGCTTTCTTT	CASSQKEGRRNTEAFF